A single sample is the source of the 26 T cell receptor beta chains below, sequenced in a study of early T cells in non-severe SARS-CoV-2 infection. MiXCR, applied by TCRdb to the 5' RACE reads, yields one record per CDR3 protein. Found here are about 62,000 distinct CDR3 sequences, around 9.9% of them singletons; the top ten hold around 1.3%. Sequenced input: whole blood. Receptors originate from an adult who was a healthcare worker with PCR-confirmed SARS-CoV-2 infection or an uninfected control (not recorded which).

This clonotype was recorded a few times. The chain joins TRBV11-2 to TRBJ1-2; D is ambiguous. CDR1 and CDR2 (germline): SGHAT, FQNNGV. This CDR3 is 13 amino acids long. The V end was cut by 1 base, the J end by 4 bases, with 7 bases between. CDR3 bases: TGTGCCAGCAGCTTAGTGCCAGCCTATGGCTACACCTTC. Residues: CASSLVPAYGYTF.

This clonotype has a count of ten or more. The chain employs TRBV30 and TRBJ2-1; perhaps TRBD2 as D (7 bases). This CDR3 comprises 15 residues. The ends were cut back, 6 bases at V and 2 bases at J, with 17 bases in the middle. Germline CDR1 and CDR2: GTSNPN and SVGIG (reference sequence). In DNA form, the CDR3 reads TGTGCCTGCCTCGGGCGGGGGCCTACCTACAATGAGCAGTTCTTC. Amino acid sequence: CACLGRGPTYNEQFF.

CDR3 in amino acids: CASSFDVGEQFF. The CDR3 DNA sequence: TGTGCCAGCAGTTTTGATGTCGGTGAGCAGTTCTTC. V and J are TRBV12-3 or TRBV12-4 and TRBJ2-1; D ambiguous. The V and J ends lost 3 bases and 9 bases respectively, with 9 bases between them. The CDR3 loop spans 12 amino acids.

The chain uses TRBV7-9 and TRBJ1-1; the D gene is possibly TRBD1 (6 bases). The ends were cut back, 3 bases at V and 5 bases at J, with 19 bases in the middle. This CDR3 is 16 amino acids long. Per the germline V gene, CDR1 is SEHNR and CDR2 is FQNEAQ (reference sequence). The CDR3 region has the DNA TGTGCCAGCAGCTTTCCCAAGGGGGTAGTAGATACTGAAGCTTTCTTT. Encoded protein: CASSFPKGVVDTEAFF.

This clonotype was observed at least ten times. V gene TRBV30 combines with J gene TRBJ2-1; 9 bases fit TRBD1. The CDR3 has 14 residues. Germline CDR1 and CDR2: GTSNPN and SVGIG (reference sequence). V shed 5 bases, J shed 5 bases, and the junction held 7 bases outside the gene matches. Here the CDR3 reads CAWYTGTGNNEQFF. The DNA for the CDR3 is TGTGCCTGGTATACCGGGACAGGGAACAATGAGCAGTTCTTC.

Only a few counts were recorded for this clonotype. The chain couples TRBV10-3 to TRBJ2-1; TRBD1 matches at 9 bases. CDR1 and CDR2 (germline): ENHRY, SYGVKD. The CDR3 runs to 16 residues. J lost 2 bases, V lost 4 bases, and 6 bases had no gene match. The CDR3 bases are TGTGCCATCAGTGGGGGACAGGGAGGAGCCTACAATGAGCAGTTCTTC. Protein product: CAISGGQGGAYNEQFF.

The V call is TRBV25-1, the J call TRBJ2-3; 8 bases align to TRBD1. The CDR3 loop spans 18 amino acids. V gave up 3 bases and J gave up 4 bases; unmatched junction bases: 15. Germline V gene lookup returns CDR1 MGHDK and CDR2 SYGVNS. The CDR3 DNA reads TGTGCCAGCAGTGAGCAAAGACCTGGACAGGGTAAAGCAGATACGCAGTATTTT. Translating gives CASSEQRPGQGKADTQYF.

This clonotype was seen more than once but under ten times. The genes are TRBV2 and TRBJ1-2; D uncertain. Germline lookup yields CDR1 SNHLY and CDR2 FYNNEI. V was pared by 2 bases and J by 2 bases, with 3 bases between. The CDR3 extends over 12 amino acids. The CDR3, as DNA: TGTGCCAGCAGTGAACCCAACTATGGCTACACCTTC. As protein: CASSEPNYGYTF.

This clonotype has a single count. The V gene is TRBV11-3, the J gene TRBJ2-5; D gene unclear. The V end lost 5 bases, the J end lost 5 bases, and 18 bases lay between the germline ends. Germline CDR1 SGHNT, CDR2 YENEEA. This CDR3 has 15 amino acids. The CDR3 loop reads CASSPSRGLGETQYF. CDR3 in DNA: TGTGCCAGCAGCCCGTCCAGAGGCCTTGGGGAGACCCAGTACTTC. The full variable domain, in which reference TRBV11-3 and TRBJ2-5 provide the parts outside the CDR3, is EAGVVQSPRYKIIEKKQPVAFWCNPISGHNTLYWYLQNLGQGPELLIRYENEEAVDDSQLPKDRFSAERLKGVDSTLKIQPAELGDSAVYLCASSPSRGLGETQYFGPGTRLLVL.

V and J are TRBV6-6 and TRBJ1-2; a possible D gene is TRBD1 (6 bases). Per germline, CDR1 MNHNY and CDR2 SVGAGI (reference sequence). V was clipped by 7 bases and J by 0 bases, with 12 bases between them. CDR3 size: 14 residues. CDR3 amino acids: CASIMDSTNYGYTF. The CDR3 DNA follows: TGTGCCAGCATTATGGACAGTACTAACTATGGCTACACCTTC.

This chain links TRBV5-1 with TRBJ1-2; maybe TRBD1 (6 bases). The germline V gene has CDR1 SGHRS and CDR2 YFSETQ. The germline V and J ends were trimmed by 4 bases and 8 bases, with 21 bases remaining between them. The CDR3 covers 15 residues. The CDR3 region has the DNA TGCGCCAGCAGCCCTCAGACAGCCTCAGGGGCCGGCTACACCTTC. It yields the protein CASSPQTASGAGYTF.

This clonotype was seen many times. J is TRBJ2-7 and V is TRBV28, with D maybe TRBD2 (6 bases). V was trimmed by 6 bases and J by 6 bases, leaving 18 bases between them. Germline V gives CDR1 MDHEN, CDR2 SYDVKM. This CDR3 contains 14 residues. CDR3 in DNA: TGTGCCAGCAGCCAGCCGGGCTCCGGGGGCGAGCAGTACGTC. Its protein is CASSQPGSGGEQYV.

This clonotype has a handful of counts. The chain is built from TRBV5-6 and TRBJ1-1; TRBD1 might be the D (6 bases). The CDR3 spans 17 residues. Germline V gene data show CDR1 as SGHDT and CDR2 as YYEEEE. Deletions cut 2 bases from V and 3 bases from J, with 20 bases between. The CDR3 protein is CASSFFGRRDMDTEAFF. The CDR3 DNA sequence: TGTGCCAGCAGCTTCTTCGGACGTCGGGACATGGACACTGAAGCTTTCTTT.

The chain is built from TRBV10-3 and TRBJ1-2; 8 bases fit TRBD1. Germline V gene sequence: CDR1 ENHRY, CDR2 SYGVKD. CDR3 size: 15 residues. J gave up 1 base and V 4 bases, and 5 bases lay outside the gene matches. The CDR3 DNA reads as TGTGCCATCAGTGGGGGACAGGACCTTAACTATGGCTACACCTTC. Protein sequence: CAISGGQDLNYGYTF.

This clonotype was seen a handful of times. This rearrangement joins TRBV5-6 to TRBJ1-6, with D hard to call. This CDR3 has 17 residues. V was trimmed by 2 bases and J by 0 bases, leaving 12 bases between them. CDR1 and CDR2 from the germline V gene are SGHDT and YYEEEE. This CDR3 is CASSFGLSSSYNSPLHF. The CDR3 DNA is TGTGCCAGCAGCTTCGGGTTGTCGAGCTCCTATAATTCACCCCTCCACTTT.

This clonotype occurred a few times. The rearrangement links TRBV4-1 to TRBJ1-6; 12 bases match TRBD1. V was clipped by 1 base and J by 6 bases; unmatched bases: 10. This CDR3 is built from 19 residues. Germline V CDR1 and CDR2: MGHRA, YSYEKL. CDR3 protein: CASSQGRPGQGARNSPLHF. DNA of the CDR3: TGCGCCAGCAGCCAAGGCCGCCCGGGACAGGGGGCGCGTAATTCACCCCTCCACTTT.

This clonotype was picked up a small number of times. V is TRBV3-1 and J is TRBJ1-2; tentatively, D is TRBD1 (6 bases). CDR1 is LGHDT and CDR2 is YNNKEL in the germline V gene (reference sequence). V was cut by 5 bases and J by 11 bases, with 9 bases left in between. This CDR3 contains 10 residues. DNA for the CDR3: TGTGCCAGCAGCGGGGGCACGTACACCTTC. This encodes CASSGGTYTF.

This sequence joins TRBV27 and TRBJ1-4; a possible D gene is TRBD1 (5 bases). The V and J ends lost 2 bases and 0 bases respectively, with 7 bases between them. The CDR3 sequence is 15 residues long. The germline V gene has CDR1 MNHEY and CDR2 SMNVEV (reference sequence). The CDR3, as DNA: TGTGCCAGCAGTTTAACGGGGCCAACTAATGAAAAACTGTTTTTT. Protein: CASSLTGPTNEKLFF.

This clonotype came up a few times. V usage is TRBV18 and J usage is TRBJ1-1, with TRBD1 matching 9 bases. The CDR3 extends over 14 amino acids. The germline V gene encodes CDR1 KGHSH and CDR2 LQKENI. V lost 4 bases to trimming and J lost 1 base; unmatched junction nucleotides: 1. The CDR3, as DNA: TGTGCCAGCTCACGGGACAGGGCGAACACTGAAGCTTTCTTT. Protein: CASSRDRANTEAFF.

This rearrangement joins TRBV19 to TRBJ1-2; D is unresolved. V lost 3 bases, J lost 8 bases, and 13 bases lay in between. The CDR3 length is 13 residues. Per germline, CDR1 LNHDA and CDR2 SQIVND (reference sequence). The CDR3 sequence: CASSISEVAGYTF. CDR3 DNA: TGTGCCAGTAGTATTTCTGAGGTCGCCGGCTACACCTTC.

This chain uses TRBV14 with TRBJ1-1, with D maybe TRBD1 (5 bases). The CDR3 has 16 residues. The germline V gene encodes CDR1 SGHDN and CDR2 FVKESK. The V and J ends lost 2 bases and 3 bases respectively, with 16 bases between them. For the CDR3, the DNA is TGTGCCAGCAGCCAACAATCGCCGGGGCTTTACACTGAAGCTTTCTTT. This codes for CASSQQSPGLYTEAFF.

This clonotype was counted many times. The chain joins TRBV4-1 to TRBJ2-3; 12 bases agree with TRBD2. Germline trimming cut 1 base from V and 6 bases from J; bases unmatched to any gene: 11. This CDR3 has 18 amino acids. Germline-derived CDR1 and CDR2 are MGHRA and YSYEKL. The CDR3, as DNA: TGCGCCAGCAGCCAAGGACTAGCGGGGGTCGCGTTTTTGGATACGCAGTATTTT. This gives the protein CASSQGLAGVAFLDTQYF.

A few counts support this clonotype. The CDR3: CASSSRGRGEGNTIYF. The CDR3, as DNA: TGTGCCAGCAGCTCCCGAGGGAGGGGGGAAGGAAACACCATATATTTT. The V and J genes are TRBV7-2 and TRBJ1-3, with D possibly matching TRBD1 (6 bases). The CDR3 loop spans 16 amino acids. Germline V gene lookup returns CDR1 SGHTA and CDR2 FQGNSA. The germline V and J ends were trimmed by 4 bases and 4 bases, with 17 bases remaining between them.

The gene calls are TRBV18 and TRBJ2-5, with D possibly matching TRBD2 (5 bases). This CDR3 spans 15 amino acids. V dropped 0 bases and J dropped 2 bases, with 10 bases sitting between them. CDR1 is KGHSH and CDR2 is LQKENI in the germline V gene. The CDR3 DNA follows: TGTGCCAGCTCACCACCAAGAACGGGACAAGAGACCCAGTACTTC. Its protein is CASSPPRTGQETQYF.

This clonotype occurred a few times. V and J are TRBV9 and TRBJ2-3, with 14 bases aligning to TRBD2. V shed 3 bases, J shed 4 bases, and the junction held 1 base outside the gene matches. Germline loops: CDR1 SGDLS, CDR2 YYNGEE. The CDR3 extends over 15 amino acids. Here the CDR3 reads CASSGLAGGPDTQYF. In nucleotides, the CDR3 is TGTGCCAGCAGCGGACTAGCGGGGGGGCCAGATACGCAGTATTTT.

The chain links TRBV18 to TRBJ2-1; D uncertain. V lost 2 bases to trimming and J lost 7 bases, with 9 bases between them. Germline V gene sequence: CDR1 KGHSH, CDR2 LQKENI. CDR3 length equals 13 residues. The CDR3 reads CASSPREKNEQFF. In DNA form, the CDR3 reads TGTGCCAGCTCACCAAGGGAAAAGAATGAGCAGTTCTTC.